This T cell receptor beta chain was retrieved from a study of cytomegalovirus exposure and HLA in healthy donors. A multiplex PCR was run with 60 Vbeta primers and 13 Jbeta primers. Sequencing used immunoSEQ multiplex PCR; TCRdb keeps in-frame clones, though not all of them. The sample lists approximately 200,000 clones; about four fifths were seen once. As regards this clone: What it binds is not known.

Study-wide points: Presence/absence analyses assumed roughly uniform sequencing depth across donors. In a later analysis, TCR association rates varied by HLA locus: DRB1 most, HLA-C fewest. Later analysis showed most CMV-associated TCR beta chains appearing HLA-restricted. Clonal expansion was found to be greater in HLA-associated TCR beta chains than in equally common others in a later analysis.

V lost 3 bases, J lost 6 bases, and 8 bases lay in between. From germline, CDR1 is DFQATT and CDR2 SNEGSKA (reference sequence). The CDR3 has 11 residues. The chain carries TRBV20-1 and TRBJ1-2; no reliable D call. The receptor was derived from a boy aged 5-17 years in good health and CMV-seronegative. The sequenced material came from PBMCs. The CDR3 region is CSASPTDGYTF. In DNA form, the CDR3 reads TGCAGTGCTAGTCCTACAGATGGCTACACCTTC.